Shown below are 25 T cell receptor beta chains from a single sample sequenced in a study of T cell clonality in common variable immunodeficiency. Method: immunoSEQ multiplex PCR; TCRdb's copy keeps in-frame clones and lacks some. The table records over 30,000 clones without singletons, the ten largest covering 3% to 4.5%. Material: peripheral blood mononuclear cells. Receptor source: a person aged 18 to 75 in good health.

Points on this clone: The CDR3 extends 3 residues past the end of the read, so its final part is completed from the germline J gene. The chain has TRBV13 and TRBJ2-4; tentatively, D is TRBD1 (6 bases). The CDR3 covers 13 residues. Germline CDR1 PRHDT, CDR2 FYEKMQ (reference sequence). The CDR3 is CASSLGQGVFQYF. The sequenced CDR3 bases are TGTGCCAGCAGCTTAGGACAGGGAGTATTT.

About this clone: The CDR3 extends 3 residues past the end of the read, so its final part is completed from the germline J gene. The rearrangement joins TRBV7-6 to TRBJ1-5; TRBD1 matches at 8 bases. With V trimmed by 5 bases and J by 0 bases, 6 bases remained unmatched. CDR1 is SGHVS and CDR2 is FNYEAQ in the germline V gene. CDR3 length: 16 amino acids. The part of the CDR3 DNA that was read is TGTGCCAGCAGCCTAGGACAGGGTCATAGCAATCAGCCC. Its translation: CASSLGQGHSNQP. The full CDR3 protein reads CASSLGQGHSNQPQHF.

Many counts were recorded for this clone. The read gets to within 3 residues of the CDR3 end, and the germline J gene fills in the rest. The chain links TRBV14 to TRBJ2-5; tentatively, D is TRBD2 (5 bases). Germline values: CDR1 SGHDN, CDR2 FVKESK. V lost 1 base and J 5 bases, leaving 17 bases between the germline ends. The CDR3 covers 16 residues. The CDR3 DNA, read in part, is TGTGCCAGCAGCCAAGCCGGTCTAGCCCCAAGTGAGACC. It encodes CASSQAGLAPSET. The entire CDR3 protein is CASSQAGLAPSETQYF.

In this sample, this clone turned up many times. The read finishes 3 residues shy of the CDR3 end, and the germline J gene is used to complete it. Distinct nucleotide sequences in the sample also encode this CDR3. The gene calls are TRBV19 and TRBJ2-7; TRBD1 is a possible D gene (6 bases). In germline, CDR1 is LNHDA, CDR2 SQIVND (reference sequence). This CDR3 region has 11 residues. Trimming left V 8 bases short and J 6 bases short, with 11 bases between. The CDR3 loop is CASSQGSEQYF. CDR3 DNA, as far as it was read: TGTGCCAGTTCGCAGGGGAGCGAG. Full variable domain (missing parts from reference TRBV19 and TRBJ2-7): DGGITQSPKYLFRKEGQNVTLSCEQNLNHDAMYWYRQDPGQGLRLIYYSQIVNDFQKGDIAEGYSVSREKKESFPLTVTSAQKNPTAFYLCASSQGSEQYFGPGTRLTVT.

This clone was observed many times. The observed sequence ends 3 residues before the CDR3 terminus, with the missing tail filled in from the germline J gene. The chain carries TRBV28 and TRBJ1-2; no clear D gene. CDR3 length: 12 residues. Germline CDR1 is MDHEN and CDR2 is SYDVKM. V was clipped by 7 bases and J by 4 bases, with 10 bases between them. CDR3 protein: CASNLVGYGYTF. The part of the CDR3 DNA that was read is TGTGCCAGCAACCTTGTCGGCTATGGC.

As regards this clone: The sequenced fragment ends 3 residues before the CDR3 boundary, so the rest is inferred from the germline J gene. V usage is TRBV6-1 and J usage is TRBJ1-1; the D is unclear. Germline V gene lookup returns CDR1 MNHNS and CDR2 SASEGT. The CDR3 spans 12 residues. The V gene lost 4 bases and the J gene lost 1 base, with 4 bases spanning the gap. The CDR3: CASSAGNTEAFF. The CDR3 bases that were read are TGTGCCAGCAGTGCGGGGAACACTGAA.

This clone was recorded many times. The CDR3 sequence: CSVRGAGHQETQYF. The CDR3 DNA, read in part, is TGCAGTGTCAGGGGGGCAGGGCACCAAGAGACC. V and J are TRBV20-1 and TRBJ2-5; perhaps TRBD1 as D (7 bases). The observed sequence ends 3 residues before the CDR3 terminus, with the missing tail filled in from the germline J gene. The V end lost 7 bases, the J end lost 0 bases, and 15 bases lay between the germline ends. The CDR3 is 14 residues long. Germline lookup yields CDR1 DFQATT and CDR2 SNEGSKA (reference sequence).

This clone has a handful of counts. A read error may produce the germline difference seen at one junction end. The read comes to an end 3 residues before the CDR3 does, leaving the germline J gene to fill in the end. Other DNA sequences in this sample translate to the same CDR3. The chain employs TRBV7-7 and TRBJ2-5; no definite D call. Per germline, CDR1 SSHAT and CDR2 FNYEAQ (reference sequence). CDR3 length equals 13 residues. The DNA read from the CDR3 is TGTGCTAGCAGCTTAGTCCAAGGGGAGACC. Protein product: CASSLVQGET. The complete CDR3 reads CASSLVQGETQYF. The complete variable domain, with remaining parts taken from reference TRBV7-7 and TRBJ2-5, reads GAGVSQSPRYKVTKRGQDVTLRCDPISSHATLYWYQQALGQGPEFLTYFNYEAQPDKSGLPSDRFSAERPEGSISTLTIQRTEQRDSAMYRCASSLVQGETQYFGPGTRLLVL.

There are many counts of this clone. The CDR3 reads CSAGGLRGGQGLTDTQYF. Incomplete CDR3 DNA: TGCAGTGCTGGGGGCCTTAGAGGGGGACAGGGACTTACAGATACG. This rearrangement joins TRBV20-1 to TRBJ2-3, with 9 positions matching TRBD1. The read ends 3 residues shy of where the CDR3 ends; the end is completed using the germline J gene. The length of the CDR3 is 18 residues. Per germline, CDR1 DFQATT and CDR2 SNEGSKA (reference sequence). V dropped 5 bases and J dropped 3; count of bases not matched to a gene: 18.

The sample holds many counts of this clone. The read ends 3 residues before the CDR3 terminus; that terminus is restored from the germline J gene. The chain carries TRBV7-3 and TRBJ2-7; 8 nucleotides agree with TRBD2. The V gene end was trimmed by 4 bases and the J gene end by 6 bases; junction bases not matched to a gene: 11. Germline V gene sequence: CDR1 SGHTA, CDR2 FQGTGA. CDR3 size: 15 residues. This CDR3 is CASSSTGGVTGEQYF. The sequenced CDR3 bases are TGTGCCAGCAGCTCCACGGGGGGGGTAACGGGCGAG.

This clone appeared a few times. The CDR3 spells CASSPPGLAYEYTF. The sequenced part of the CDR3 DNA is TGTGCCAGCAGCCCCCCGGGACTAGCTTACGAG. The gene calls are TRBV11-2 and TRBJ1-2; a weak D match, TRBD1 (5 bases). The sequenced fragment ends 3 residues before the CDR3 boundary, so the rest is inferred from the germline J gene. Germline V gene sequence: CDR1 SGHAT, CDR2 FQNNGV. The CDR3 spans 14 residues.

This clone was seen ten or more times. The read comes to an end 3 residues before the CDR3 does, leaving the germline J gene to fill in the end. The chain uses TRBV20-1 and TRBJ2-3, with D perhaps matching TRBD1 (6 bases). CDR3 length equals 14 residues. V was trimmed by 1 base and J by 6 bases, leaving 14 bases between them. Germline V gene data show CDR1 as DFQATT and CDR2 as SNEGSKA (reference sequence). This chain's CDR3 is CSARAGRGEDTQYF. CDR3 DNA, as far as it was read: TGCAGTGCTAGAGCGGGCAGGGGTGAGGATACG.

Ten or more counts support this clone. The sequence runs out 3 residues before the end of the CDR3; the remainder is reconstructed from the germline J gene. The chain employs TRBV18 and TRBJ2-5; a weak D match, TRBD2 (6 bases). There are 14 residues in the CDR3. The ends were cut back, 2 bases at V and 5 bases at J, with 12 bases in the middle. CDR1 is KGHSH and CDR2 is LQKENI in the germline V gene. The CDR3 bases that were read are TGTGCCAGCTCACCAAGCGCTGGGGGGGAGACC. Encoded protein: CASSPSAGGET. The complete CDR3 sequence is CASSPSAGGETQYF. The variable domain in full, completed from reference TRBV18 and TRBJ2-5, reads NAGVMQNPRHLVRRRGQEARLRCSPMKGHSHVYWYRQLPEEGLKFMVYLQKENIIDESGMPKERFSAEFPKEGPSILRIQQVVRGDSAAYFCASSPSAGGETQYFGPGTRLLVL.

This clone has a count of ten or more. The missing CDR3 end, 3 residues past where the read stops, is filled in from the germline J gene. The rearrangement links TRBV7-9 to TRBJ1-1; D perhaps matches TRBD1 (5 bases). V lost 3 bases to trimming and J lost 4 bases, with 12 bases between them. The germline V gene has CDR1 SEHNR and CDR2 FQNEAQ (reference sequence). This CDR3 comprises 14 residues. CDR3: CASSFKDGGTEAFF. CDR3 DNA (partial): TGTGCCAGCAGCTTTAAAGACGGGGGCACTGAA.

This clone was picked up a small number of times. The CDR3 extends 3 residues past the end of the read, so its final part is completed from the germline J gene. The chain has TRBV19 and TRBJ1-2; perhaps TRBD1 as D (5 bases). Per germline, CDR1 LNHDA and CDR2 SQIVND (reference sequence). Trimming pared 1 base from V and 6 bases from J, leaving 9 bases between. This CDR3 region has 13 residues. CDR3 amino acids: CASSIVDSHGYTF. CDR3 bases read: TGTGCCAGTAGTATAGTTGACAGTCATGGC. Combining the CDR3 with reference TRBV19 and TRBJ1-2 gives the whole variable domain DGGITQSPKYLFRKEGQNVTLSCEQNLNHDAMYWYRQDPGQGLRLIYYSQIVNDFQKGDIAEGYSVSREKKESFPLTVTSAQKNPTAFYLCASSIVDSHGYTFGSGTRLTVV.

This clone has at least ten counts. The CDR3 end lies 3 residues beyond the end of the read and is filled in from the germline J gene. The chain combines TRBV18 with TRBJ1-4; D not certain. In germline, CDR1 is KGHSH, CDR2 LQKENI. The CDR3 is made up of 13 amino acids. The V and J ends lost 3 bases and 6 bases respectively, with 8 bases between them. The sequenced part of the CDR3 DNA is TGTGCCAGCTCACCGGCCCGAGATGAAAAA. Amino acids: CASSPARDEK. The complete CDR3 protein is CASSPARDEKLFF. Together with reference TRBV18 and TRBJ1-4, the CDR3 gives the full variable domain: NAGVMQNPRHLVRRRGQEARLRCSPMKGHSHVYWYRQLPEEGLKFMVYLQKENIIDESGMPKERFSAEFPKEGPSILRIQQVVRGDSAAYFCASSPARDEKLFFGSGTQLSVL.

Comment on this clone: The CDR3 extends 3 residues past the end of the read, so its final part is completed from the germline J gene. The rearrangement uses TRBV19 and TRBJ1-1; unclear D gene. The V gene's germline CDR1 is LNHDA and CDR2 SQIVND (reference sequence). V was pared by 7 bases and J by 1 base, with 16 bases between. The CDR3 is 15 residues long. The sequenced CDR3 bases are TGTGCCAGTAAGAGAGTAGTGAAGGGGAACACTGAA. Residues: CASKRVVKGNTE. The entire CDR3 reads CASKRVVKGNTEAFF.

There are many counts of this clone. CDR3 bases read: TGCAGTGCTAGACAGTTGGGCCAGGGGGCCACTCAGCCC. This gives the protein CSARQLGQGATQP. The CDR3, in full, reads CSARQLGQGATQPQHF. V gene TRBV20-1 combines with J gene TRBJ1-5; 8 bases agree with TRBD1. Read sequence stops 3 residues before the CDR3 end, and the germline J gene provides the missing end. Trimming at V came to 2 bases and at J to 6 bases, leaving 12 bases not matched to a gene. CDR3 size: 16 residues. Germline values: CDR1 DFQATT, CDR2 SNEGSKA (reference sequence).

This clone has only a few counts. The CDR3 end falls 3 residues outside the read, so it is completed with the germline J gene. The V gene is TRBV7-9, the J gene TRBJ1-1; TRBD1 matches 10 bases. The CDR3 runs to 14 residues. The germline gives CDR1 SEHNR, CDR2 FQNEAQ (reference sequence). The DNA read from the CDR3 is TGTGCCAGCAGCTTACGTGGAGACAGGGGGCGA. Amino acids: CASSLRGDRGR. The CDR3 in full is CASSLRGDRGRAFF.

There are a few counts of this clone. Read coverage stops 3 residues before the CDR3 terminus; the germline J gene supplies the remainder. The chain has TRBV30 and TRBJ1-2, with D unclear. Germline CDR1 GTSNPN, CDR2 SVGIG (reference sequence). CDR3 length equals 14 residues. The CDR3 loop reads CAWSTSGFTDTYTF. The covered CDR3 bases are TGTGCCTGGAGTACTAGCGGGTTCACAGATACC.

Note on this clone: Sequencing ends 3 residues short of the CDR3 end; the germline J gene provides the rest. The chain is built from TRBV18 and TRBJ2-2; TRBD2 aligns across 13 bases. The CDR3 sequence is 17 residues long. Germline V CDR1 and CDR2: KGHSH, LQKENI. J was trimmed by 4 bases and V by 2 bases; bases with no gene match: 4. CDR3 DNA (partial): TGTGCCAGCTCACCAAAGGGACTAGCGGGGACCACCGGGGAG. Translating gives CASSPKGLAGTTGE. The entire CDR3 is CASSPKGLAGTTGELFF.

About this clone itself: The sequence runs out 3 residues before the end of the CDR3; the remainder is reconstructed from the germline J gene. The genes are TRBV20-1 and TRBJ1-6, with no clear D. The germline gives CDR1 DFQATT, CDR2 SNEGSKA (reference sequence). There are 16 residues in the CDR3. V was pared by 5 bases and J by 0 bases, with 14 bases between. The part of the CDR3 DNA that was read is TGCAGTGCTCCTTCCGTAGTGAGCTCCTATAATTCACCC. Its translation: CSAPSVVSSYNSP. The whole CDR3 protein is CSAPSVVSSYNSPLHF.

This clone was picked up many times. The missing CDR3 end, 3 residues past where the read stops, is filled in from the germline J gene. The V gene is TRBV7-9, the J gene TRBJ1-6; D is undetermined. Germline lookup yields CDR1 SEHNR and CDR2 FQNEAQ (reference sequence). The CDR3 has 12 residues. The V and J ends lost 6 bases and 7 bases respectively, with 7 bases between them. The part of the CDR3 DNA that was read is TGTGCCAGCAGGGTGACAAATTCACCC. This sequence encodes CASRVTNSP. The CDR3, in full, reads CASRVTNSPLHF.

Ten or more counts support this clone. The CDR3 end is not reached by the read, which stops 3 residues before it; the germline J gene fills it in. The genes are TRBV20-1 and TRBJ2-3, with TRBD2 matching 12 bases. J was trimmed by 3 bases and V by 6 bases; bases with no gene match: 4. CDR3 length: 14 amino acids. Germline V lookup: CDR1 DFQATT, CDR2 SNEGSKA (reference sequence). The CDR3 loop reads CSAFGLAGTDTQYF. Incomplete CDR3 DNA: TGCAGTGCGTTTGGACTAGCGGGGACAGATACG.

In its sample, this clone was seen many times. The read ends 3 residues before the CDR3 terminus; that terminus is restored from the germline J gene. The chain recombines TRBV6-2 or TRBV6-3 with TRBJ2-1, with 7 bases fitting TRBD1. This CDR3 has 15 residues. CDR1 and CDR2 (germline): MNHEY, SVGEGT. The V gene end was trimmed by 2 bases and the J gene end by 6 bases; junction bases not matched to a gene: 7. The CDR3 bases that were read are TGTGCCAGCAGTTACACATCAGGGGGAGCCAATGAG. This gives the protein CASSYTSGGANE. In full, the CDR3 reads CASSYTSGGANEQFF.